A single sample is the source of the 10 T cell receptor beta chains below, sequenced in a study of T cells in tuberculosis. Time point indicated: new active TB diagnosis, blood taken before or within 7 days of starting treatment. The protocol was immunoSEQ multiplex PCR, while the TCRdb copy is restricted to in-frame clones and leaves out a portion. The sample shows about 30,000 clones, less than 95% of them seen only once. Sequences were derived from PBMCs, sampled at tuberculosis diagnosis. The origin of the receptors is an adult with tuberculosis.

V usage is TRBV9 and J usage is TRBJ2-1; D is unresolved. The CDR3 is 14 amino acids. CDR1 is SGDLS and CDR2 is YYNGEE in the germline V gene. Trimming removed 3 bases at V and 6 bases at J, with 13 bases between. CDR3 sequence (DNA): TGTGCCAGCAGCGGTATTCTACCGGGCAATGAGCAGTTCTTC. Translating it yields CASSGILPGNEQFF.

The table lists this clone with a few counts. This sequence joins TRBV4-1 and TRBJ1-2; TRBD1 agrees at 9 bases. The CDR3 consists of 17 residues. J gave up 8 bases and V 0 bases, and 13 bases lay outside the gene matches. Germline CDR1 MGHRA, CDR2 YSYEKL. The DNA of the CDR3 is TGCGCCAGCAGCCAAGATTTGGGTACACAGGGGGCGCGGGGCTACACCTTC. This encodes CASSQDLGTQGARGYTF.

This clone showed up just once. The rearrangement links TRBV5-4 to TRBJ1-6; D may be TRBD1 (5 bases). The CDR3 has 16 amino acids. The V gene lost 3 bases and the J gene lost 7 bases, with 17 bases spanning the gap. Germline CDR1 reads SGHNT; CDR2 reads YYREEE (reference sequence). The CDR3 here is CASSYGAGTGNSPLHF. The CDR3 region has the DNA TGTGCCAGCAGCTACGGGGCGGGAACCGGGAATTCACCCCTCCACTTT. The whole variable domain, filled in from reference TRBV5-4 and TRBJ1-6, reads ETGVTQSPTHLIKTRGQQVTLRCSSQSGHNTVSWYQQALGQGPQFIFQYYREEENGRGNFPPRFSGLQFPNYSSELNVNALELDDSALYLCASSYGAGTGNSPLHFGNGTRLTVT.

This chain joins TRBV10-1 and TRBJ2-2, with 7 bases fitting TRBD2. Germline V gene lookup returns CDR1 WNHNN and CDR2 SYGVQD (reference sequence). CDR3 length equals 15 residues. Trimming at V came to 6 bases and at J to 5 bases, leaving 9 bases not matched to a gene. The CDR3 bases are TGCGCCAGCAGCCAAGCGGGGCCTGGGACCGGGGAGCTGTTTTTT. Translation gives CASSQAGPGTGELFF.

There are a few counts of this clone. The chain uses TRBV19 and TRBJ1-2; D remains ambiguous. Between the trimmed V and J ends, which lost 4 bases and 4 bases, there was a span of 10 bases. Per germline, CDR1 LNHDA and CDR2 SQIVND (reference sequence). The CDR3 loop spans 13 amino acids. The CDR3 DNA is TGTGCCAGTAGTAGGCTGTCAGTCTATGGCTACACCTTC. This translates into CASSRLSVYGYTF.

The chain is built from TRBV20-1 and TRBJ1-2, with a possible D match to TRBD1 (6 bases). Germline V lookup: CDR1 DFQATT, CDR2 SNEGSKA (reference sequence). The CDR3 has 11 amino acids. V was trimmed by 5 bases and J by 3 bases, leaving 7 bases between them. This CDR3 reads CSARQDYGYTF. The DNA for the CDR3 is TGCAGTGCTCGACAGGACTATGGCTACACCTTC.

The chain links TRBV11-2 to TRBJ2-7; D is uncertain. V lost 1 base and J lost 3, with 7 bases in between. Germline V gene lookup returns CDR1 SGHAT and CDR2 FQNNGV. The CDR3 is 13 residues long. The CDR3 nucleotides are TGTGCCAGCAGCTTAGGGCGGAACTACGAGCAGTACTTC. Its protein product is CASSLGRNYEQYF.

Concerning this clone itself: A junction boundary mismatches the germline segment, possibly from a read error. This sequence joins TRBV10-2 and TRBJ2-7; 7 nucleotides line up with TRBD1. The V gene's germline CDR1 is WSHSY and CDR2 SAAADI. The CDR3 has 14 amino acids. The CDR3 protein is CASSGTGGSQYGNF. CDR3 DNA sequence: TGCGCCAGCAGTGGGACAGGAGGATCCCAATATGGAAACTTC.

The rearrangement joins TRBV4-1 to TRBJ2-3, with 8 bases that match TRBD1. The CDR3 consists of 16 residues. The germline V gene has CDR1 MGHRA and CDR2 YSYEKL. V lost 2 bases and J lost 3; bases outside the gene matches: 7. DNA for the CDR3: TGCGCCAGCAGCCAATCCCAGGGGGCGCGAACAGATACGCAGTATTTT. Encoded protein: CASSQSQGARTDTQYF.

The chain couples TRBV6-5 to TRBJ2-1; 10 nucleotides align to TRBD2. This CDR3 comprises 14 residues. In germline, CDR1 is MNHEY, CDR2 SVGAGI. V gave up 6 bases and J gave up 10 bases; unmatched junction bases: 9. The CDR3 here is CASSPGTSAEEQFF. CDR3 nucleotide sequence: TGTGCCAGCAGCCCCGGGACTAGCGCGGAGGAGCAGTTCTTC.